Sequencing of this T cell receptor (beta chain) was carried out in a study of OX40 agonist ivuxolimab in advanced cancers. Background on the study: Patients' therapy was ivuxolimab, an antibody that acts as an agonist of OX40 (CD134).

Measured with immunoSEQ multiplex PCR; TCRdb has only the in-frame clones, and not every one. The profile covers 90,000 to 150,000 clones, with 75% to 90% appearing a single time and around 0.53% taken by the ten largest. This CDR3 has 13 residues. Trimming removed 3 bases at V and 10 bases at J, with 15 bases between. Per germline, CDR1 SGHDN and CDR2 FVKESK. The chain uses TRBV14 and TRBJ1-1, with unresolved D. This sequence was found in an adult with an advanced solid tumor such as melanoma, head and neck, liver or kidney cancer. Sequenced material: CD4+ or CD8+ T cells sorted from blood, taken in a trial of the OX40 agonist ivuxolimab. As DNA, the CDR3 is TGTGCCAGCAGCCAGATCTATCGGGATGTAGCTTTCTTT. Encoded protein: CASSQIYRDVAFF.